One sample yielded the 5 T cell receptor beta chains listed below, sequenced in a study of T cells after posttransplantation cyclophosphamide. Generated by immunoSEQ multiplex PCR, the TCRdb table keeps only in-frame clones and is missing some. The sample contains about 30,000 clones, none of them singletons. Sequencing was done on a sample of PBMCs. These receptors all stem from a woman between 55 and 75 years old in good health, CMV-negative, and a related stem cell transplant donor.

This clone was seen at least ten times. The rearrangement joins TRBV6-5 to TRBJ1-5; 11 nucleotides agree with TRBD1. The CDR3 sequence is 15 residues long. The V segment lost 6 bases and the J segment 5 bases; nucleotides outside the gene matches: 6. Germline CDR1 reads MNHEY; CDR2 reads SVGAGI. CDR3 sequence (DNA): TGTGCCAGCAGCCGAGGGACAGGGGGTGATCAGCCCCAGCATTTT. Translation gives CASSRGTGGDQPQHF.

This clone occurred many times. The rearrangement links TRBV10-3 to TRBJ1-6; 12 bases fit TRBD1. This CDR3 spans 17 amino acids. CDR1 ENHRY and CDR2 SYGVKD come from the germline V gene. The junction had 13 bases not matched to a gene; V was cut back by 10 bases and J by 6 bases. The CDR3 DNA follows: TGTGCCACCCGTCCCGGGACAGGGGGCGGGGGTAATTCACCCCTCCACTTT. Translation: CATRPGTGGGGNSPLHF.

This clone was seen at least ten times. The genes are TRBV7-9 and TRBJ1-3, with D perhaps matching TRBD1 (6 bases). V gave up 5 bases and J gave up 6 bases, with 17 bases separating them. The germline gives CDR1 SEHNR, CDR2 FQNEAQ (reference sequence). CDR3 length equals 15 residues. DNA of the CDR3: TGTGCCAGCAGCCAAAGGGTGGGGGCCGAAAACACCATATATTTT. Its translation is CASSQRVGAENTIYF.

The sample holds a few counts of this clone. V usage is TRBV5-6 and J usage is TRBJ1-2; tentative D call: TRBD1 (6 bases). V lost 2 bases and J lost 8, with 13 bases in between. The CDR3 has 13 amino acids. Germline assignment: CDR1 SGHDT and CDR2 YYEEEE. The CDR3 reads CASSLQQGGGYTF. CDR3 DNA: TGTGCCAGCAGCTTACAACAGGGAGGAGGCTACACCTTC.

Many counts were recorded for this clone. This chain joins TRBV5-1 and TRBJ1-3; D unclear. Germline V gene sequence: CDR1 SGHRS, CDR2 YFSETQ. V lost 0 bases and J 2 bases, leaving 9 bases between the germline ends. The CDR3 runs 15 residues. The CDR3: CASSLVSGPGNTIYF. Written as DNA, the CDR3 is TGCGCCAGCAGCTTGGTATCAGGTCCTGGAAACACCATATATTTT.